The 10 T cell receptor beta chains below all came from one sample that was sequenced in a study of vaccination effects on CD4 cells after COVID-19. Pools of viral peptides were used by the ViraFEST assay to expand antigen-specific CD4+ T cells ahead of sequencing. Following a roughly 9-day culture, CD4+ T cells were purified. Having tested negative for nucleocapsid antibodies, the vaccine recipients showed no prior SARS-CoV-2 infection. The antigens these receptors bind are not known. The repertoire was sequenced with immunoSEQ multiplex PCR; TCRdb's copy has only in-frame clones and lacks some. The repertoire has about 73,000 clones, about four fifths of them found once; the top ten carry about 3.2%. The sequences come from CD4+ T cells from PBMCs cultured with HCoV-NL63 spike peptides, collected before COVID-19 vaccination. The source of these receptors is a human donor who received a COVID-19 vaccine.

CDR3 DNA sequence: TGCGCCAGCAGCTTGGTGGCGGGGGTACTCACCGGGGAGCTGTTTTTT. This translates into CASSLVAGVLTGELFF. This sequence joins TRBV5-1 and TRBJ2-2; 7 nucleotides line up with TRBD2. Unmatched junction bases numbered 6, after V lost 0 bases and J lost 4 bases. The CDR3 totals 16 residues. Germline V gives CDR1 SGHRS, CDR2 YFSETQ.

Note on this clone: The junction shows a germline mismatch at one end, possibly a read error. The CDR3 region has the DNA TGTGCCAGCAACTTGCCAATGGGAAACACCATATATTTT. As protein: CASNLPMGNTIYF. This sequence joins TRBV5-5 and TRBJ1-3; no clear D gene. Germline assignment: CDR1 SGHKS and CDR2 YYEKEE (reference sequence). The CDR3 length is 13 residues. The entire variable domain, with the rest obtained from reference TRBV5-5 and TRBJ1-3, is as follows: DAGVTQSPTHLIKTRGQQVTLRCSPISGHKSVSWYQQVLGQGPQFIFQYYEKEERGRGNFPDRFSARQFPNYSSELNVNALLLGDSALYLCASNLPMGNTIYFGEGSWLTVV.

Here the CDR3 DNA reads TGTGCCAGCTCATATCAGGGGGCGACTGAAGCTTTCTTT. Its translation: CASSYQGATEAFF. The chain is built from TRBV18 and TRBJ1-1; 8 nucleotides line up with TRBD1. In germline, CDR1 is KGHSH, CDR2 LQKENI. CDR3 length: 13 amino acids. V was clipped by 5 bases and J by 5 bases; unmatched bases: 4.

The chain joins TRBV2 to TRBJ2-5; D may match TRBD1 or TRBD2 (5 bases each). CDR1 and CDR2 from the germline V gene are SNHLY and FYNNEI. V was shortened by 6 bases and J by 4 bases, with 18 bases between the two germline ends. The CDR3 consists of 15 residues. The chain's CDR3 is CASRPQPGPRETQYF. The CDR3 nucleotides read TGTGCCAGCAGGCCTCAACCGGGGCCTCGAGAGACCCAGTACTTC.

This chain joins TRBV4-1 and TRBJ1-1; no clear D. The CDR3 runs to 17 residues. Per the germline V gene, CDR1 is MGHRA and CDR2 is YSYEKL. V was shortened by 4 bases and J by 3 bases, with 21 bases between the two germline ends. The CDR3 reads CASSPTLPKAVYTEAFF. The CDR3 DNA reads TGCGCCAGCAGCCCCACCCTTCCGAAGGCTGTTTACACTGAAGCTTTCTTT.

This clone appeared a few times. The chain links TRBV24-1 to TRBJ2-2; D is undetermined. The germline CDR1 and CDR2 sequences are KGHDR and SFDVKD. This CDR3 has 15 amino acids. V was clipped by 2 bases and J by 0 bases, with 6 bases between them. CDR3 residues: CATSDSVTNTGELFF. The CDR3 nucleotides read TGTGCCACCAGTGATTCGGTCACGAACACCGGGGAGCTGTTTTTT.

The V gene is TRBV30, the J gene TRBJ1-6; 8 positions agree with TRBD1. V gave up 0 bases and J gave up 10 bases; unmatched junction bases: 8. This CDR3 has 15 amino acids. Germline CDR1 is GTSNPN and CDR2 is SVGIG (reference sequence). CDR3 DNA sequence: TGTGCCTGGAGTGTACAGGGGACAGGAGGATCACCCCTCCACTTT. This encodes CAWSVQGTGGSPLHF.

The rearrangement uses TRBV9 and TRBJ2-1, with 7 bases that match TRBD1. The germline gives CDR1 SGDLS, CDR2 YYNGEE. The CDR3 is made up of 15 amino acids. J gave up 0 bases and V 1 base, and 1 base lay outside the gene matches. The CDR3 DNA is TGTGCCAGCAGCGTACGGGACAGCTCCTACAATGAGCAGTTCTTC. It codes for CASSVRDSSYNEQFF.

This clone was counted between two and nine times. The chain's CDR3 is CASSRGQGSPRNEQYV. CDR3 in DNA: TGTGCCAGCAGTCGGGGACAGGGGTCTCCCAGGAACGAGCAGTACGTC. The chain has TRBV28 and TRBJ2-7; 10 bases agree with TRBD1. Trimming at V came to 5 bases and at J to 5 bases, leaving 12 bases not matched to a gene. This CDR3 is 16 amino acids long. Germline CDR1 MDHEN, CDR2 SYDVKM.

V gene TRBV5-1 combines with J gene TRBJ1-1; TRBD1 agrees at 8 bases. Germline assignment: CDR1 SGHRS and CDR2 YFSETQ. The CDR3 sequence is 15 residues long. J was trimmed by 1 base and V by 0 bases; bases with no gene match: 2. The CDR3, as DNA: TGCGCCAGCAGCTTGGCGGACAGGGCGAACACTGAAGCTTTCTTT. It encodes CASSLADRANTEAFF.